What follows describes a single TCR beta chain. What it binds is not known. The record originates from a study of chemoradiotherapy in HPV16-positive cancers. As for the study in general: A couple of HPV16-positive patients' cells yielded candidate HPV-specific clones and common motifs. Whole-study results and caveats: During treatment, candidate HPV-specific clones and E7-related motifs expanded in tumor.

Repeated repertoire sampling spanned the course of chemoradiotherapy. Looked up from germline, CDR1 is SGHKS and CDR2 is YYEKEE (reference sequence). Trimming removed 3 bases from V and 8 bases from J; junction bases left unmatched: 15. This CDR3 is built from 17 residues. Assay used: immunoSEQ multiplex PCR; TCRdb lists only in-frame clones, some missing. The sample lists about 3,300 clones, approximately 80% seen once, with 16% in the top ten. The origin of this receptor is a human donor with HPV-associated anogenital cancer. This sample comprised tumor tissue, obtained from a patient who underwent chemoradiotherapy. The chain couples TRBV5-5 to TRBJ2-3; 10 bases fit TRBD1. The CDR3 loop is CASSSPGQGIWGTTQYF. CDR3 nucleotides: TGTGCCAGCAGCTCACCGGGACAGGGGATTTGGGGGACTACGCAGTATTTT.